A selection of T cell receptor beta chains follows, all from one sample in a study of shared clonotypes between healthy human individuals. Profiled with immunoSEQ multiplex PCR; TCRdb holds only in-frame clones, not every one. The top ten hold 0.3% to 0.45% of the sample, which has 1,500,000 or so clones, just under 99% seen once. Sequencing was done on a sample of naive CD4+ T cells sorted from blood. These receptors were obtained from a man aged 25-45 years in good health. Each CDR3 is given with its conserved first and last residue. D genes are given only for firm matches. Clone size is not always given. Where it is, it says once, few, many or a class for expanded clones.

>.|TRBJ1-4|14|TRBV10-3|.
CAISGGTTNEKLFF
TGTGCCATCAGTGGGGGTACAACTAATGAAAAACTGTTTTTT
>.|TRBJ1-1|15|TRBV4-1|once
CASSQRDYMNTEAFF
TGCGCCAGCAGCCAGAGGGACTACATGAACACTGAAGCTTTCTTT
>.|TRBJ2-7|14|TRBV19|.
CASSIGGVTYEQYF
TGTGCCAGTAGTATAGGAGGAGTGACCTACGAGCAGTACTTC
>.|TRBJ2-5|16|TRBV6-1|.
CASSEDRTRTKETQYF
TGTGCCAGCAGTGAAGATAGGACGAGGACTAAAGAGACCCAGTACTTC
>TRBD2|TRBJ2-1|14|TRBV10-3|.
CAISALAGNNEQFF
TGTGCCATCAGTGCACTAGCGGGGAACAATGAGCAGTTCTTC
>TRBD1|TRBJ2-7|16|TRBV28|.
CASSLGTGTGVYEQYF
TGTGCCAGCAGTTTAGGAACCGGGACAGGGGTTTACGAGCAGTACTTC
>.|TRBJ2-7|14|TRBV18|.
CASSPTADAYEQYF
TGTGCCAGCTCACCGACAGCCGATGCCTACGAGCAGTACTTC
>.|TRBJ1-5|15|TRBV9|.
CASSKGEGRNQPQHF
TGTGCCAGCAGCAAGGGGGAGGGACGAAATCAGCCCCAGCATTTT
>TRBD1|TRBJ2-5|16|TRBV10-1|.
CASSESGTGGLETQYF
TGCGCCAGCAGTGAGTCAGGGACAGGGGGCCTGGAGACCCAGTACTTC
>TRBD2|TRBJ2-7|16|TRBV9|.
CASSAGGLAGVYEQYF
TGTGCCAGCAGCGCGGGGGGACTAGCGGGAGTTTACGAGCAGTACTTC
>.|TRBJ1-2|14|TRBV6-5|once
CASSYYGGNYGYTF
TGTGCCAGCAGTTATTACGGGGGAAACTATGGCTACACCTTC
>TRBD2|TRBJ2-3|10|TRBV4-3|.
CASTRGTQYF
TGCGCCAGCACGCGGGGGACGCAGTATTTT
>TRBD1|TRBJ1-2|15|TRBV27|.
CASSARQGQYGGYTF
TGTGCCAGCAGTGCAAGACAGGGTCAGTACGGCGGCTACACCTTC
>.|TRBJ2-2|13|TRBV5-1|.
CASSLESLGELFF
TGCGCCAGCAGCTTGGAATCGTTGGGTGAGCTGTTTTTT
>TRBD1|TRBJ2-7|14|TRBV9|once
CASSATGASYEQYF
TGTGCCAGCAGCGCAACAGGGGCCTCCTACGAGCAGTACTTC
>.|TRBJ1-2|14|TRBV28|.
CASSSPTANYGYTF
TGTGCCAGCAGTTCTCCGACGGCAAACTATGGCTACACCTTC
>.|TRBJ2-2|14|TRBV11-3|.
CASSSILNTGELFF
TGTGCCAGCAGCTCTATACTTAACACCGGGGAGCTGTTTTTT
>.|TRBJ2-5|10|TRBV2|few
CASSEETQYF
TGTGCCAGCAGTGAGGAGACCCAGTACTTC
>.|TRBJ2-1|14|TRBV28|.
CASSPYPGYNEQFF
TGTGCCAGCAGTCCCTACCCTGGCTACAATGAGCAGTTCTTC
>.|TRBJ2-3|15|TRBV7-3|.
CASSFRSAERDTQYF
TGTGCCAGCAGCTTCCGGTCCGCTGAGAGAGATACGCAGTATTTT
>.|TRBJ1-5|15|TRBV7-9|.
CASSSQDEVNQPQHF
TGTGCCAGCAGCTCACAGGATGAGGTGAATCAGCCCCAGCATTTT
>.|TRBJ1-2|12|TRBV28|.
CASSLLRGGYTF
TGTGCCAGCAGTTTACTGAGGGGGGGCTACACCTTC
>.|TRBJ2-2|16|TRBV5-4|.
CASGLGSGPNTGELFF
TGTGCCAGCGGCTTGGGTAGCGGTCCGAACACCGGGGAGCTGTTTTTT
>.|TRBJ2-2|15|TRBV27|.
CASSLLRGFTGELFF
TGTGCCAGCTCCCTCCTCCGGGGCTTCACCGGGGAGCTGTTTTTT
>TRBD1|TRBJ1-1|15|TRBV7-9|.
CASSSANRGRTEAFF
TGTGCCAGCAGCTCGGCGAACAGGGGGAGGACTGAAGCTTTCTTT
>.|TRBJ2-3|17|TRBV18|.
CASSPPGLVRSTDTQYF
TGTGCCAGCTCACCACCGGGCCTAGTCCGAAGCACAGATACGCAGTATTTT
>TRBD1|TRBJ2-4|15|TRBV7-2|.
CASSAQGASKNIQYF
TGTGCCAGCAGCGCACAGGGGGCGAGCAAAAACATTCAGTACTTC
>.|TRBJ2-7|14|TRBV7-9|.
CASSLGGDPYEQYF
TGTGCCAGCAGCTTGGGTGGGGATCCCTACGAGCAGTACTTC
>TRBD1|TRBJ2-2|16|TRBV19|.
CASRRPGTVNTGELFF
TGTGCCAGCCGGCGGCCCGGGACAGTTAACACCGGGGAGCTGTTTTTT
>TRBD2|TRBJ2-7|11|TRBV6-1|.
CASSGLYEQYF
TGTGCCAGTAGCGGGCTCTACGAGCAGTACTTC
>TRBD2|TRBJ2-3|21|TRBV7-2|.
CASSLAPLLFSTGGRRDTQYF
TGTGCCAGCAGCTTAGCTCCCTTACTTTTCTCTACTGGCGGGAGAAGGGATACGCAGTATTTT
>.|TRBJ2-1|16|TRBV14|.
CASSQETWGSYNEQFF
TGTGCCAGCAGCCAAGAAACTTGGGGGTCCTACAATGAGCAGTTCTTC
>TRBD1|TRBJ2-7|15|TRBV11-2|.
CASSPGTGAYYEQYF
TGTGCCAGCAGCCCCGGGACAGGGGCTTATTACGAGCAGTACTTC
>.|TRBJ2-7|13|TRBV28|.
CASSSSHSYEQYF
TGTGCCAGCAGTTCCAGCCACTCCTACGAGCAGTACTTC
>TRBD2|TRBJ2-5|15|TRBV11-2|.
CASRPLAGGGETQYF
TGTGCCAGCAGACCTCTAGCGGGAGGGGGAGAGACCCAGTACTTC
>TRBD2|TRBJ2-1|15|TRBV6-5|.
CASSRTSGRMNEQFF
TGTGCCAGCAGTAGGACTAGCGGGAGGATGAATGAGCAGTTCTTC
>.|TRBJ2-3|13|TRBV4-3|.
CASSQEIGDTQYF
TGCGCCAGCAGTCAAGAAATTGGAGATACGCAGTATTTT
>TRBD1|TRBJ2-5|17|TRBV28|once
CASSFLPGQLIQETQYF
TGTGCCAGCAGTTTTCTTCCGGGACAGCTTATTCAAGAGACCCAGTACTTC
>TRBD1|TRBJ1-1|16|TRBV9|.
CASSARGQGLDTEAFF
TGTGCCAGCAGCGCCCGAGGACAGGGACTGGACACTGAAGCTTTCTTT
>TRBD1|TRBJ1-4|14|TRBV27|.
CASGERTGGGKLFF
TGTGCCAGCGGGGAACGGACAGGGGGCGGAAAACTGTTTTTT
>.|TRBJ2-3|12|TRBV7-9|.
CASSPLADTQYF
TGTGCCAGCAGCCCACTAGCAGATACGCAGTATTTT
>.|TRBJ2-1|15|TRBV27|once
CASSLRASSYNEQFF
TGTGCCAGCAGTCTTCGGGCGAGCTCCTACAATGAGCAGTTCTTC
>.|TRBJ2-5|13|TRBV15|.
CATSLRGAGTQYF
TGTGCCACCAGCCTAAGAGGAGCCGGGACCCAGTACTTC
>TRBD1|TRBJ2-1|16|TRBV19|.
CASSRVTGTGGNEQFF
TGTGCCAGTAGTAGGGTTACCGGGACAGGGGGGAATGAGCAGTTCTTC
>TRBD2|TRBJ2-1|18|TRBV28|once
CASSGLAGGESSYNEQFF
TGTGCCAGCAGTGGACTAGCGGGAGGCGAATCCTCCTACAATGAGCAGTTCTTC